This TCR beta chain was recorded in a study of radiation and T cells in renal cell carcinoma. Clones were read by immunoSEQ multiplex PCR, and TCRdb kept only the in-frame ones, dropping some. The sample lists some 100,000 clones, roughly four fifths occurring once. The time point is: baseline pretreatment blood. This sample's treatment: 15 Gy SBRT to primary tumor, nephrectomy 4 weeks later. This renal cell carcinoma was of the clear cell type. Comments on this clone: The antigen is unknown.

Study-wide findings and caveats: Baseline intratumoral clonotype presence is unknown without pretreatment biopsies.

The CDR3 consists of 15 residues. Trimming removed 1 base from V and 1 base from J, with 11 bases in between. Germline-derived CDR1 and CDR2 are SGHAT and FQNNGV. This clonotype originated in a man in his 60s with renal cell carcinoma. The sequencing here drew on blood, taken from a patient whose treatment included radiotherapy and nephrectomy. This rearrangement joins TRBV11-2 to TRBJ2-7; D ambiguous. The CDR3 DNA follows: TGTGCCAGCAGCTTAGTCGCAGAGATTTCCTACGAGCAGTACTTC. This translates into CASSLVAEISYEQYF.